This TCR beta chain was identified during a study of CD8 T cells in ankylosing spondylitis. General study results and limits: Earlier literature documents some of the motif variants in reactive arthritis synovial fluid and blood. Characteristic, it appeared, of ankylosing spondylitis blood was a TCR beta motif of several highly homologous variants. The clones that were linked to disease were reported to be significantly enriched in matched synovial fluid samples from ankylosing spondylitis patients.

There are 13 residues in the CDR3. V gave up 6 bases and J gave up 8 bases; unmatched junction bases: 12. The germline gives CDR1 DFQATT, CDR2 SNEGSKA (reference sequence). This clonotype was detected ten times or more. Its antigen is currently unknown. Quantitative 5'-RACE with molecular barcodes was used to make the TCR beta libraries. MiXCR, applied by TCRdb to the 5' RACE reads, yields one record per CDR3 protein. The sample records more than 250,000 distinct CDR3 sequences, around 10% being singletons. The sequence was obtained from a female donor with ankylosing spondylitis or in good health (not recorded which). Sequencing was performed on blood, either unsorted or a sorted T cell fraction (not recorded which). The V gene is TRBV20-1, the J gene TRBJ2-5, with 7 bases identical to TRBD1. CDR3 coding DNA: TGCAGTGCCCCGTCGACAGGGCGCTTAACCCAGTACTTC. Protein product: CSAPSTGRLTQYF.